Described below is a single T cell receptor (beta chain) sequence and its context. These data originate in a study of blood T cell repertoires in COVID-19. Study-wide background: T cells, B-cell-depleted T cells, or PBMCs supplied cDNA or gDNA.

Trimming at V came to 5 bases and at J to 2 bases, leaving 7 bases not matched to a gene. The CDR3 is made up of 15 amino acids. From germline, CDR1 is ENHRY and CDR2 SYGVKD. Recruitment covered about two dozen US areas and drew participants whose ages spanned roughly 18 to 90 years. Clinical history reported by participants formed the basis on which cohorts were assigned. How the authors handled the data: Estimates of nucleated cell counts were drawn from the amplification of reference gene primers. The repertoire was sequenced with immunoSEQ multiplex PCR; TCRdb's copy has only in-frame clones and lacks some. The D gene and trimming were derived from the DNA, and the V and J assignments and clone size from that table. The sample consists of roughly 300,000 clones, roughly 90% of them appearing once.

Source material: PBMCs or T cells enriched from blood (not recorded which). The chain carries TRBV10-3 and TRBJ2-3; 7 nucleotides align to TRBD2. This sequence originates from a woman in her forties with acute COVID-19. The CDR3 region is CAISPGTTDTDTQYF. The CDR3 DNA is TGTGCCATCAGTCCCGGGACTACCGACACAGATACGCAGTATTTT.